The 10 T cell receptor beta chains listed next were all sequenced from one sample in a study of shared clonotypes between healthy human individuals. Libraries were prepared by immunoSEQ multiplex PCR; TCRdb keeps only in-frame clonotypes and omits some of them. The sample lists roughly 700,000 clones, roughly 88% occurring once. Sequencing was done on a sample of memory CD8+ T cells from PBMCs. The subset: CD45RO+ cells pooled with CCR7-negative TemRA cells. These receptors all stem from a man between 18 and 35 years old in good health. Some clones in this sample may be carry-over from other donors' samples.

The chain combines TRBV4-1 with TRBJ2-1; 10 nucleotides line up with TRBD2. This CDR3 is built from 15 residues. Germline V gene data show CDR1 as MGHRA and CDR2 as YSYEKL. Trimming removed 5 bases from V and 8 bases from J; junction bases left unmatched: 9. CDR3 nucleotides: TGCGCCAGCAGCAACATAGCGGGAGGTCCCCATGAGCAGTTCTTC. Protein: CASSNIAGGPHEQFF.

This sequence joins TRBV23-1 and TRBJ2-2; 9 nucleotides align to TRBD1. TRBV23-1 is treated as an ORF (open reading frame) with a function not yet certain. The V segment lost 4 bases and the J segment 3 bases; nucleotides outside the gene matches: 9. This CDR3 has 17 residues. The CDR3: CASSRPGQGQDTGELFF. The CDR3 DNA is TGCGCCAGCAGTCGACCTGGACAGGGGCAAGACACCGGGGAGCTGTTTTTT.

The gene calls are TRBV7-9 and TRBJ1-5, with D unresolved. Germline V CDR1 and CDR2: SEHNR, FQNEAQ (reference sequence). The CDR3 runs to 13 residues. Between the trimmed V and J ends, which lost 5 bases and 5 bases, there was a span of 10 bases. CDR3 in amino acids: CASSQTGYQPQHF. CDR3 DNA: TGTGCCAGCAGCCAGACGGGTTATCAGCCCCAGCATTTT.

J is TRBJ2-7 and V is TRBV2; TRBD1 aligns across 9 bases. The CDR3 is 14 residues long. The germline V gene encodes CDR1 SNHLY and CDR2 FYNNEI. With 6 bases clipped from V and 7 bases from J, the junction kept 10 bases outside the gene matches. As DNA, the CDR3 is TGTGCCAGCAGACAGGACAGGGGATCGAGAGAGCAGTACTTC. Translated, it gives CASRQDRGSREQYF.

This clone was seen a single time. The chain recombines TRBV7-9 with TRBJ2-7, with D uncertain. This CDR3 comprises 13 residues. Trimming stripped 6 bases from V and 2 bases from J, with 11 bases between. The V gene's germline CDR1 is SEHNR and CDR2 FQNEAQ (reference sequence). The CDR3 DNA sequence: TGTGCCAGCAGTCCTGCCCGAGCCTACGAGCAGTACTTC. Translating gives CASSPARAYEQYF.

Written as DNA, the CDR3 is TGTGCCATCAGTGGAGGCAGGACCTATGGCTACACCTTC. Protein: CAISGGRTYGYTF. This chain uses TRBV10-3 with TRBJ1-2; D is uncertain. The CDR3 contains 13 residues. Per the germline V gene, CDR1 is ENHRY and CDR2 is SYGVKD. V lost 4 bases and J 4 bases, leaving 10 bases between the germline ends.

V usage is TRBV21-1 and J usage is TRBJ2-7; TRBD1 is the table's D call, not checked against the DNA. TRBV21-1 is given as a pseudogene. The CDR3 sequence is 18 residues long. CDR3 bases: TGTGCCAGCAGGAAAGGACAGAGATCTCCTTCCTTCGGCTACGAGCAGTACTTC. This translates into CASRKGQRSPSFGYEQYF.

The rearrangement joins TRBV30 to TRBJ2-7, with a possible D match to TRBD1 (5 bases). The germline gives CDR1 GTSNPN, CDR2 SVGIG (reference sequence). Trimming cost V 2 bases and J 6 bases, with 8 bases left between them. The CDR3 consists of 11 residues. The CDR3 nucleotides read TGTGCCTGGAGTCTGGGGCTCGAGCAGTACTTC. Residues: CAWSLGLEQYF.

The V and J genes are TRBV7-9 and TRBJ1-1; D remains ambiguous. The germline CDR1 and CDR2 sequences are SEHNR and FQNEAQ (reference sequence). Trimming took off 1 base at V and 4 bases at J, with 13 bases between the two ends. This CDR3 contains 15 residues. The CDR3 nucleotides are TGTGCCAGCAGCTTAGTTTATGGCACGGGCACTGAAGCTTTCTTT. It translates to CASSLVYGTGTEAFF. The complete variable domain, with remaining parts taken from reference TRBV7-9 and TRBJ1-1, reads DTGVSQNPRHKITKRGQNVTFRCDPISEHNRLYWYRQTLGQGPEFLTYFQNEAQLEKSRLLSDRFSAERPKGSFSTLEIQRTEQGDSAMYLCASSLVYGTGTEAFFGQGTRLTVV.

The CDR3: CASSVAGASSTDTQYF. CDR3 nucleotide sequence: TGTGCCAGCAGCGTAGCGGGGGCTTCTAGCACAGATACGCAGTATTTT. The V gene is TRBV9, the J gene TRBJ2-3, with D perhaps given as TRBD1 or TRBD2 (6 bases each). Germline V gene sequence: CDR1 SGDLS, CDR2 YYNGEE. The CDR3 length is 16 residues. Deletions cut 0 bases from V and 0 bases from J, with 11 bases between. Looking up the rest from reference TRBV9 and TRBJ2-3 gives the full variable domain: DSGVTQTPKHLITATGQRVTLRCSPRSGDLSVYWYQQSLDQGLQFLIQYYNGEERAKGNILERFSAQQFPDLHSELNLSSLELGDSALYFCASSVAGASSTDTQYFGPGTRLTVL.